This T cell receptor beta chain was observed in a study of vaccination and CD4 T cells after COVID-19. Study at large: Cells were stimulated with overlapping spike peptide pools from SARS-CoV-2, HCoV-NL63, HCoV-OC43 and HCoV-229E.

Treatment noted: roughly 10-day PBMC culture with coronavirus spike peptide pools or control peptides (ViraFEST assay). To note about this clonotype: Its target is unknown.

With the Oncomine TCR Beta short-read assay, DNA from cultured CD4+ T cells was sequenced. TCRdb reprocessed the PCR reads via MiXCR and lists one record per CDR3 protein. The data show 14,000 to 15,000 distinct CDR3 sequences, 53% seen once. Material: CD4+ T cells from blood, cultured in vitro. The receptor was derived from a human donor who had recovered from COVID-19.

In DNA form, the CDR3 reads TGTGCCAGCAGTTTCAGGGGTGGGTATGGCTACACCTTC. Translating gives CASSFRGGYGYTF. The rearrangement links TRBV27 to TRBJ1-2; TRBD1 might be the D (6 bases). Trimming stripped 3 bases from V and 5 bases from J, with 10 bases between. The germline CDR1 and CDR2 sequences are MNHEY and SMNVEV (reference sequence). The CDR3 totals 13 residues.